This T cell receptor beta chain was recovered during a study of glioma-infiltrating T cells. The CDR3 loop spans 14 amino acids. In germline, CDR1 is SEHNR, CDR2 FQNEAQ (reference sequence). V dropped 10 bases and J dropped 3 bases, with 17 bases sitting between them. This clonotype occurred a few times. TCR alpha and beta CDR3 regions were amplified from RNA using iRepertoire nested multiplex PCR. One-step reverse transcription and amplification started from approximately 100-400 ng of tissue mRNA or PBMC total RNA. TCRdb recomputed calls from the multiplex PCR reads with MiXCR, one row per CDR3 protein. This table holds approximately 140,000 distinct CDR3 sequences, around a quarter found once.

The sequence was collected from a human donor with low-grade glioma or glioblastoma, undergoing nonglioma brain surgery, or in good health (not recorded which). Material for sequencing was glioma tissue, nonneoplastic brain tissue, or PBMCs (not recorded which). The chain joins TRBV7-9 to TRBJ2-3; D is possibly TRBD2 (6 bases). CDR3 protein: CATEPGGATDTQYF. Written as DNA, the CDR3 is TGTGCCACCGAGCCTGGCGGGGCGACAGATACGCAGTATTTT.